The text below deals with one T cell receptor (beta chain). The record originates from a study of Tregs in tolerant kidney transplant recipients. CDR3 size: 14 residues. Germline CDR1 LGHNA, CDR2 YSLEER. Between the trimmed V and J ends, which lost 1 base and 5 bases, there was a span of 11 bases. The method was immunoSEQ multiplex PCR; TCRdb's version includes in-frame clones alone and lacks a portion of them. Among some 70,000 clones, roughly 92% were seen once, and the ten largest hold 11%. The starting material was CD8+ T cells from blood, obtained before the transplant. This clonotype originated in a human donor who received a combined kidney and bone marrow transplant. The chain couples TRBV4-3 to TRBJ1-1; the D gene is possibly TRBD1 (6 bases). The CDR3 protein is CASSQGTGTTEAFF. CDR3 DNA sequence: TGCGCCAGCAGCCAAGGCACAGGGACGACTGAAGCTTTCTTT.